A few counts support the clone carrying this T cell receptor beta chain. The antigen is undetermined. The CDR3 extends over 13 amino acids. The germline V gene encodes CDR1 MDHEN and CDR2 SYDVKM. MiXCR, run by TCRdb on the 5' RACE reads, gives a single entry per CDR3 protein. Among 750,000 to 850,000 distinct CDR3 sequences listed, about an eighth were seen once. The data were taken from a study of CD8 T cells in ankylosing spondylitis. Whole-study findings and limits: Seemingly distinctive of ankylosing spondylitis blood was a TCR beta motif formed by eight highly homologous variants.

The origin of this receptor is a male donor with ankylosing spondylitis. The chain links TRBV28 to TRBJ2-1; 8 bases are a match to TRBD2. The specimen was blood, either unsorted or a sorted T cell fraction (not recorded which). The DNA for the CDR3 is TGTGCAGAGGCCGGGGGGGACCACAATGAGCAGTTCTTC. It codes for CAEAGGDHNEQFF.